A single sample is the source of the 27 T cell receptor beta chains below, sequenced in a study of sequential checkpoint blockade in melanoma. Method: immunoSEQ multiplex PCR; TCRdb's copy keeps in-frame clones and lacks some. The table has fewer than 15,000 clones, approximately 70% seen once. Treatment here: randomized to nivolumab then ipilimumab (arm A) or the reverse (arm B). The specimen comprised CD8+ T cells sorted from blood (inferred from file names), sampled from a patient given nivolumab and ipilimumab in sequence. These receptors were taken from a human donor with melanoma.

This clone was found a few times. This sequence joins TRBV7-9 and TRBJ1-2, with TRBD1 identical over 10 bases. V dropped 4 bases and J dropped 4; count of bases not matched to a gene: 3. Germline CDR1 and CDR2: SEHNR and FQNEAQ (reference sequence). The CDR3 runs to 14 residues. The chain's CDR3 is CASSSRDRGYGYTF. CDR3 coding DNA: TGTGCCAGCAGCTCCCGGGACAGGGGCTATGGCTACACCTTC.

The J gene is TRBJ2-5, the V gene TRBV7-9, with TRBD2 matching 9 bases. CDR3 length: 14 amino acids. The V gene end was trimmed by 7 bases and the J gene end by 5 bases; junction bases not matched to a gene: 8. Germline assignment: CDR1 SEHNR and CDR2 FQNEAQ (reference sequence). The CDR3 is CASIGGGVGETQYF. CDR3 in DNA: TGTGCCAGCATCGGCGGGGGGGTAGGTGAGACCCAGTACTTC.

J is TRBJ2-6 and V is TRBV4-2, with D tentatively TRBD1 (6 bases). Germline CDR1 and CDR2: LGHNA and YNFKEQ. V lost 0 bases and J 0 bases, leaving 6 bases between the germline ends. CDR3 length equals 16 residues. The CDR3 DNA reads TGTGCCAGCAGCCAAGAGGGACACTCTGGGGCCAACGTCCTGACTTTC. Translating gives CASSQEGHSGANVLTF.

The CDR3 coding sequence is TGTGCCAGCAGCTTAGGCCCCAGGGGGCTGAACACTGAAGCTTTCTTT. Its translation is CASSLGPRGLNTEAFF. J is TRBJ1-1 and V is TRBV11-1, with TRBD1 matching 8 bases. The V and J ends lost 1 base and 0 bases, in that order; junction bases with no gene match: 4. Germline lookup yields CDR1 SGHAT and CDR2 FQDESV (reference sequence). The CDR3 runs 16 residues.

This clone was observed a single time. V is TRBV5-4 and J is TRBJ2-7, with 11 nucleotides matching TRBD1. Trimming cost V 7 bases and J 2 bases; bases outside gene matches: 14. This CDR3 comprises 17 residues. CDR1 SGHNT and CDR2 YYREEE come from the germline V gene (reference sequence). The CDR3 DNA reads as TGTGCCAGCCTTAAGTTATTGGGGGACAGGGGGGCCTACGAGCAGTACTTC. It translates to CASLKLLGDRGAYEQYF.

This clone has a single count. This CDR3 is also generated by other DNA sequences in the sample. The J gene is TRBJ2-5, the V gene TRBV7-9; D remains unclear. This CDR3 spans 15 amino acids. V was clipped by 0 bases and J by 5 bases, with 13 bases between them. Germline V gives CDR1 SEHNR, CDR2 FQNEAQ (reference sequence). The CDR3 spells CASSLAETGWETQYF. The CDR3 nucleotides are TGTGCCAGCAGCTTAGCCGAGACGGGTTGGGAGACCCAGTACTTC. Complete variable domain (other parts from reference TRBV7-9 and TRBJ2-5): DTGVSQNPRHKITKRGQNVTFRCDPISEHNRLYWYRQTLGQGPEFLTYFQNEAQLEKSRLLSDRFSAERPKGSFSTLEIQRTEQGDSAMYLCASSLAETGWETQYFGPGTRLLVL.

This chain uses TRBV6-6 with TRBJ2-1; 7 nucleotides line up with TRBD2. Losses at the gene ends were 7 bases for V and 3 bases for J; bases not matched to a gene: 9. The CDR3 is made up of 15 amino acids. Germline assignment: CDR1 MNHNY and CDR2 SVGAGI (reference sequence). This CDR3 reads CASIVGGGIYNEQFF. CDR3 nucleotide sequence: TGTGCCAGCATTGTTGGGGGAGGGATCTACAATGAGCAGTTCTTC.

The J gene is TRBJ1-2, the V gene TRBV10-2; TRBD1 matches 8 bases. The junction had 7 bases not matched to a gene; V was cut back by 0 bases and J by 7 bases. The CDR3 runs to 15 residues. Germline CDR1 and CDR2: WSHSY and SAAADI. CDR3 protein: CASSESGRGLGGYTF. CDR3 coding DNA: TGCGCCAGCAGTGAGTCCGGCAGGGGGCTCGGTGGCTACACCTTC.

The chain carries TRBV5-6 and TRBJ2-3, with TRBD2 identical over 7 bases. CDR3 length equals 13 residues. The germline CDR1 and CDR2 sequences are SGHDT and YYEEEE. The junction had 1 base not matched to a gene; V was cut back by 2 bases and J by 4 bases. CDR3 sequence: CASSFTSADTQYF. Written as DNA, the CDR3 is TGTGCCAGCAGCTTTACTAGCGCAGATACGCAGTATTTT.

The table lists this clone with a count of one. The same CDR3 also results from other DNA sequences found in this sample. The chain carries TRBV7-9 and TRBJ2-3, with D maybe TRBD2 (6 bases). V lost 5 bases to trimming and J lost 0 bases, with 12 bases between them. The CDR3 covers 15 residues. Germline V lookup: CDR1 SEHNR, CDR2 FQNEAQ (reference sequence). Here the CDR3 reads CASSPPGVSTDTQYF. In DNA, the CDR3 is TGTGCCAGCAGCCCGCCGGGAGTTAGCACAGATACGCAGTATTTT.

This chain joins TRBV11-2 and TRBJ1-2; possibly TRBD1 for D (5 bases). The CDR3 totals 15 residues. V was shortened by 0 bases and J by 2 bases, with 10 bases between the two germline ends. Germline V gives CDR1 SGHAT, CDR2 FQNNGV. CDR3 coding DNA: TGTGCCAGCAGCTTAGATCGAAGGGGAAACTATGGCTACACCTTC. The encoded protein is CASSLDRRGNYGYTF.

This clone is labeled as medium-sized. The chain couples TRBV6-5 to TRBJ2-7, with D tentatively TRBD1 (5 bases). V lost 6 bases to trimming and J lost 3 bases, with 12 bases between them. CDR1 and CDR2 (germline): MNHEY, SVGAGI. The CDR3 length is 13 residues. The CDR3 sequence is CASSPGFLYEQYF. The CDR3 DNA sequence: TGTGCCAGCAGCCCAGGGTTTCTCTACGAGCAGTACTTC.

CDR3 in DNA: TGTGCCAGCAGCCCTCAGGGGAGCTCCTACAATGAGCAGTTCTTC. Translating it yields CASSPQGSSYNEQFF. J is TRBJ2-1 and V is TRBV13; D might be TRBD1 (6 bases). This CDR3 comprises 15 residues. Between the trimmed V and J ends, which lost 5 bases and 0 bases, there was a span of 11 bases. In germline, CDR1 is PRHDT, CDR2 FYEKMQ (reference sequence). Looking up the rest from reference TRBV13 and TRBJ2-1 gives the full variable domain: AAGVIQSPRHLIKEKRETATLKCYPIPRHDTVYWYQQGPGQDPQFLISFYEKMQSDKGSIPDRFSAQQFSDYHSELNMSSLELGDSALYFCASSPQGSSYNEQFFGPGTRLTVL.

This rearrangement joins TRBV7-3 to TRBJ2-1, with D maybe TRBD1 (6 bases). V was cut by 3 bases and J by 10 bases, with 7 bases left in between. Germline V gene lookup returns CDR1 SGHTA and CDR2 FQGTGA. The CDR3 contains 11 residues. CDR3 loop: CASSLGTEQFF. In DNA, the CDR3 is TGTGCCAGCAGCTTGGGGACAGAGCAGTTCTTC.

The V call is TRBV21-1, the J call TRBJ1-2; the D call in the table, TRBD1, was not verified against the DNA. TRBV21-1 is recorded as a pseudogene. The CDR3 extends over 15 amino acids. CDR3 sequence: CASSKGNRAQAGYTF. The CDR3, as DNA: TGTGCCAGCAGCAAAGGGAACAGGGCACAAGCGGGCTACACCTTC.

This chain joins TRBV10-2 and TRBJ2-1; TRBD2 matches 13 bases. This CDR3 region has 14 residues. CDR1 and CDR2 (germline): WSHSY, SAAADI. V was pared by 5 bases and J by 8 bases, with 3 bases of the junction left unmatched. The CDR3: CASSTSGGADEQFF. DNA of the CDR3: TGCGCCAGCAGTACTAGCGGGGGGGCCGATGAGCAGTTCTTC.

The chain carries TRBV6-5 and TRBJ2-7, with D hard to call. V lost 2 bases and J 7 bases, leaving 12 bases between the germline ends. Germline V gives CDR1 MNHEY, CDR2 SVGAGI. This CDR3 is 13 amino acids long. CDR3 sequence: CASSYPTGGEQYF. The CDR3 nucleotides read TGTGCCAGCAGTTACCCGACGGGTGGAGAGCAGTACTTC.

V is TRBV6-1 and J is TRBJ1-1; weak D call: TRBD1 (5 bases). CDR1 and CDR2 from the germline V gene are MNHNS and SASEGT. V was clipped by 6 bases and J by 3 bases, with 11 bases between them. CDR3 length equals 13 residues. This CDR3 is CASSDQGHTEAFF. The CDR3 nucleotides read TGTGCCAGCAGCGACCAGGGTCACACTGAAGCTTTCTTT.

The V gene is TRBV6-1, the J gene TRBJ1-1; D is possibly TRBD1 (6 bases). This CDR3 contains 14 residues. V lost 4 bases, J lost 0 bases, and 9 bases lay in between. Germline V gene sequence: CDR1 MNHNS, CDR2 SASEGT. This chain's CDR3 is CASSADRMNTEAFF. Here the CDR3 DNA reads TGTGCCAGCAGTGCGGACAGAATGAACACTGAAGCTTTCTTT.

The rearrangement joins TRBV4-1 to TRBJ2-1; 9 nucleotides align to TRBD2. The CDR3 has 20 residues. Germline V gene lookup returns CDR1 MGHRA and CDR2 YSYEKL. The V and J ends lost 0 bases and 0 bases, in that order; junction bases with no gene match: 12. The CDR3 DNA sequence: TGCGCCAGCAGCCAAGAACGCCTAGCGGGGAGGGATCCCTCCTACAATGAGCAGTTCTTC. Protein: CASSQERLAGRDPSYNEQFF.

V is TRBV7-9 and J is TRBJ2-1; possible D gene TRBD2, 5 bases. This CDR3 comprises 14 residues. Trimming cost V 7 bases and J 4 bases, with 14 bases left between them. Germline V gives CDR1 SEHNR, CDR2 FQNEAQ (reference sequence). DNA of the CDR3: TGTGCCAGCAAGACTACGACTTCTTACAATGAGCAGTTCTTC. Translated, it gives CASKTTTSYNEQFF. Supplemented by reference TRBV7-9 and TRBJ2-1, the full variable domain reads DTGVSQNPRHKITKRGQNVTFRCDPISEHNRLYWYRQTLGQGPEFLTYFQNEAQLEKSRLLSDRFSAERPKGSFSTLEIQRTEQGDSAMYLCASKTTTSYNEQFFGPGTRLTVL.

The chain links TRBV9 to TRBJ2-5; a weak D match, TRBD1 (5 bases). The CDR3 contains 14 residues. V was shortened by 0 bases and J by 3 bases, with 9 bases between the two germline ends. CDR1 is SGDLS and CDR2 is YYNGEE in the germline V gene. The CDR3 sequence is CASSVGVGEETQYF. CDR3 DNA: TGTGCCAGCAGCGTAGGGGTAGGGGAAGAGACCCAGTACTTC. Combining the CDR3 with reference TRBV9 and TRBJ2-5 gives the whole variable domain DSGVTQTPKHLITATGQRVTLRCSPRSGDLSVYWYQQSLDQGLQFLIQYYNGEERAKGNILERFSAQQFPDLHSELNLSSLELGDSALYFCASSVGVGEETQYFGPGTRLLVL.

CDR3: CASSLGDFYNYGYTF. The CDR3 DNA sequence: TGCGCCAGCAGCTTGGGAGATTTTTATAACTATGGCTACACCTTC. The V call is TRBV5-1, the J call TRBJ1-2; D remains ambiguous. V lost 0 bases and J 1 base, leaving 10 bases between the germline ends. The CDR3 spans 15 residues. CDR1 and CDR2 (germline): SGHRS, YFSETQ.

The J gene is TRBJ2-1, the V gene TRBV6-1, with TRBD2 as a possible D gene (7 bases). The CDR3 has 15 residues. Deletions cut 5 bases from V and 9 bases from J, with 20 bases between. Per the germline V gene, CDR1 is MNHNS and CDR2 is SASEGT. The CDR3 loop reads CASSSYRGALGEQFF. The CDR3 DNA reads TGTGCCAGCAGTTCCTACCGGGGGGCACTTGGTGAGCAGTTCTTC.

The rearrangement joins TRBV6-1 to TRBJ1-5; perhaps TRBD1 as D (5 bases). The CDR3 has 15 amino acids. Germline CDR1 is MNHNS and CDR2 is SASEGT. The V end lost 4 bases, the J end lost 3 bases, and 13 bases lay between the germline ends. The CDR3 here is CASSVGGGYNQPQHF. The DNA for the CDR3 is TGTGCCAGCAGTGTGGGGGGGGGTTACAATCAGCCCCAGCATTTT.

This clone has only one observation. The CDR3 DNA sequence: TGCGCCAGCAGCCGGGGACTAGCGGGACCCTACAATGAGCAGTTCTTC. Its translation is CASSRGLAGPYNEQFF. The V gene is TRBV4-1, the J gene TRBJ2-1; 13 bases map to TRBD2. The V gene end was trimmed by 4 bases and the J gene end by 2 bases; junction bases not matched to a gene: 2. Germline-derived CDR1 and CDR2 are MGHRA and YSYEKL. The CDR3 is 16 residues long.

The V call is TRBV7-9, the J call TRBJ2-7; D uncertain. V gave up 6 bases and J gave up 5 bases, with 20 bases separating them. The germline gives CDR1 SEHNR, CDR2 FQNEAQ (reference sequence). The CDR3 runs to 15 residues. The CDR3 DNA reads TGTGCCAGCAGTAGAAAATCCTTCCCCACCCACGAGCAGTACTTC. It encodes CASSRKSFPTHEQYF.